This T cell receptor (beta chain) emerged from a study of blood T cell repertoires in COVID-19. J gave up 9 bases and V 0 bases, and 3 bases lay outside the gene matches. This CDR3 is 14 amino acids long. Germline lookup yields CDR1 SGHTA and CDR2 FQGNSA. Original processing methods: From reference gene primer amplification, estimates of nucleated cell counts were derived. Only in-frame clones appear in the TCRdb table, and some are missing; sequencing was by immunoSEQ multiplex PCR. That table furnishes V, J and clone size, whereas the DNA furnished D and trimming. The sample records more than 45,000 clones, approximately 90% being singletons.

The chain has TRBV7-2 and TRBJ2-1, with 9 bases fitting TRBD1. The clonotype originates from a man in his 60s with acute or convalescent COVID-19. Sequencing input: peripheral blood. In DNA form, the CDR3 reads TGTGCCAGCAGCTTAGCACAGGGGGCGGTTGAGCAGTTCTTC. Protein: CASSLAQGAVEQFF.